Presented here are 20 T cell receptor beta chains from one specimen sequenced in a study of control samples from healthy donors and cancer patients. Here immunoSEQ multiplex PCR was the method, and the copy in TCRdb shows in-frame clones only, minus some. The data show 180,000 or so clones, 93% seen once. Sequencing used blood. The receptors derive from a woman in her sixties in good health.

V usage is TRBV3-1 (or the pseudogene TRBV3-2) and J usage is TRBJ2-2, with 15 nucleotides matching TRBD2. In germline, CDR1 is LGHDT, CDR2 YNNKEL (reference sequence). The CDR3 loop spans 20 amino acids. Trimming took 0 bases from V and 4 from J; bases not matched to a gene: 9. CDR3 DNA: TGTGCCAGCAGCCAAGAACTGGGACTAGCGGGGGGCGTCCCCACCGGGGAGCTGTTTTTT. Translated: CASSQELGLAGGVPTGELFF.

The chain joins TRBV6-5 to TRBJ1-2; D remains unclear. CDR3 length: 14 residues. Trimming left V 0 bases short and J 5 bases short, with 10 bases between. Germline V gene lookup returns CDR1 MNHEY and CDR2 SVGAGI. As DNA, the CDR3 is TGTGCCAGCAGTTACTCGGCCGGAAAATATGGCTACACCTTC. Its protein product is CASSYSAGKYGYTF.

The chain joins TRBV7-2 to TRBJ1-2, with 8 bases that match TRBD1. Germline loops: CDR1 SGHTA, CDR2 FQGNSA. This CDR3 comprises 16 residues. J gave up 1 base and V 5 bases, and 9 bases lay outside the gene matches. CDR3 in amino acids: CASSVTGESFNYGYTF. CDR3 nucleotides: TGTGCCAGCAGCGTGACAGGGGAGAGCTTTAACTATGGCTACACCTTC.

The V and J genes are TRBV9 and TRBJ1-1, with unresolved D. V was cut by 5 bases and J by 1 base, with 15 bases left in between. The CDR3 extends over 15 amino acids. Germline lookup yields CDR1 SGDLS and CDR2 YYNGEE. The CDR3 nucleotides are TGTGCCAGCAGTACCATACTTCAGGAGAACACTGAAGCTTTCTTT. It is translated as CASSTILQENTEAFF.

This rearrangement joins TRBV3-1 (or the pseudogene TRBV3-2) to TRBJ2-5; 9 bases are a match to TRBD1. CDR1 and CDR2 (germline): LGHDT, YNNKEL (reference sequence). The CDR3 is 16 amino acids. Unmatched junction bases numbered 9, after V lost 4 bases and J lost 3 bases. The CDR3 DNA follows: TGTGCCAGCAGCCCCTCCTGGCGACAGGGGGAAGAGACCCAGTACTTC. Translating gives CASSPSWRQGEETQYF.

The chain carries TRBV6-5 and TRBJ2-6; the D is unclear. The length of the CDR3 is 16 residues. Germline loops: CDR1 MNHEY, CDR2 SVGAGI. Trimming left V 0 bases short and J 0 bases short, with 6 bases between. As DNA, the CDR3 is TGTGCCAGCAGTTACTCTGGGGTCTCTGGGGCCAACGTCCTGACTTTC. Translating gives CASSYSGVSGANVLTF.

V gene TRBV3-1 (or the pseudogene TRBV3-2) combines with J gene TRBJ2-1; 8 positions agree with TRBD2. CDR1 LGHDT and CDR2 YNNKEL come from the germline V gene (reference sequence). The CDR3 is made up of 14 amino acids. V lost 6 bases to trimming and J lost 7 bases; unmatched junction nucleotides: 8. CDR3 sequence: CASSLGREGNEQFF. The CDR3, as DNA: TGTGCCAGCAGTCTCGGGAGGGAGGGGAATGAGCAGTTCTTC.

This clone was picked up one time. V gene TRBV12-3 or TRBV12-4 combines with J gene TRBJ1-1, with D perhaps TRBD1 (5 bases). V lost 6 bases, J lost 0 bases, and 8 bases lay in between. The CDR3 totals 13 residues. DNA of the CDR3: TGTGCCAGCAGCAGACAGATGAACACTGAAGCTTTCTTT. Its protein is CASSRQMNTEAFF.

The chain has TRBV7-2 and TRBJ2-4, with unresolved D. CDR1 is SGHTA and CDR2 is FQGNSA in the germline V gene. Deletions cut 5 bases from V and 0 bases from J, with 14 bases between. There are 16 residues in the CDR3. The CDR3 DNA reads TGTGCCAGCAGCCCTGCCGGAGTTCTAGCCAAAAACATTCAGTACTTC. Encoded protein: CASSPAGVLAKNIQYF. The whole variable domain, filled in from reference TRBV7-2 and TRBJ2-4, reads GAGVSQSPSNKVTEKGKDVELRCDPISGHTALYWYRQSLGQGLEFLIYFQGNSAPDKSGLPSDRFSAERTGGSVSTLTIQRTQQEDSAVYLCASSPAGVLAKNIQYFGAGTRLSVL.

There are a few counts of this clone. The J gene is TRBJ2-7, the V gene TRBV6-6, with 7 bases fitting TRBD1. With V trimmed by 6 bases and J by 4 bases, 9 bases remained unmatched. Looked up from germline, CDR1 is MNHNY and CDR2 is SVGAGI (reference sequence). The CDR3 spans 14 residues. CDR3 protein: CASRHATGMYEQYF. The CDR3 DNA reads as TGTGCCAGCAGGCACGCGACAGGGATGTACGAGCAGTACTTC.

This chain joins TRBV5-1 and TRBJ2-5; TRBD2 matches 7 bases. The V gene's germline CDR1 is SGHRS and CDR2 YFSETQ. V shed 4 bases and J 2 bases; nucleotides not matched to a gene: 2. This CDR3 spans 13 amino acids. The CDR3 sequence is CASSTGGQETQYF. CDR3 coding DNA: TGCGCCAGCAGCACGGGGGGACAAGAGACCCAGTACTTC.

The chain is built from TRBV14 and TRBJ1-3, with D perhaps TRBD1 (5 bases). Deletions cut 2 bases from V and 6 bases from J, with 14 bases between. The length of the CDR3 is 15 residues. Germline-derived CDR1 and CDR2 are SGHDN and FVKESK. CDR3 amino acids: CASSQRDLYVNTIYF. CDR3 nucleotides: TGTGCCAGCAGCCAACGGGACTTGTATGTAAACACCATATATTTT.

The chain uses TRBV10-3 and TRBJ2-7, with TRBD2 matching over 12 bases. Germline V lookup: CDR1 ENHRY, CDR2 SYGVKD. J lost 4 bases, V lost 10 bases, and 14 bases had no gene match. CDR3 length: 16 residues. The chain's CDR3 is CASSPGSSGGVYEQYF. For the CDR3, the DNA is TGTGCCAGCAGCCCGGGATCTAGCGGGGGGGTGTACGAGCAGTACTTC.

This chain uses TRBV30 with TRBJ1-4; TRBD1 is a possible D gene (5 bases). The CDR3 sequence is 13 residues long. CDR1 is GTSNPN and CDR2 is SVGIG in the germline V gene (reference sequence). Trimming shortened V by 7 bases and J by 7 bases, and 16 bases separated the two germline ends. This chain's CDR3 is CASNPGTGEKLFF. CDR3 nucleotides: TGTGCCTCTAACCCCGGGACGGGTGAAAAACTGTTTTTT.

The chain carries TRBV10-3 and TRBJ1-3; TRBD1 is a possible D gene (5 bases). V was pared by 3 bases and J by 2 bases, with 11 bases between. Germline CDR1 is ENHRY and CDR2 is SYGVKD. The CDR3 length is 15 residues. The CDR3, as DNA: TGTGCCATCAGTGATTGGGGACTAGCTGGAAACACCATATATTTT. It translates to CAISDWGLAGNTIYF.

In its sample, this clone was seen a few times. CDR3 bases: TGTGCCAGCAGCCCCGGACAGGGGGGCAATCAGCCCCAGCATTTT. The encoded protein is CASSPGQGGNQPQHF. V and J are TRBV7-6 and TRBJ1-5; 10 nucleotides line up with TRBD1. The CDR3 is made up of 15 amino acids. J lost 2 bases, V lost 5 bases, and 3 bases had no gene match. Germline CDR1 reads SGHVS; CDR2 reads FNYEAQ.

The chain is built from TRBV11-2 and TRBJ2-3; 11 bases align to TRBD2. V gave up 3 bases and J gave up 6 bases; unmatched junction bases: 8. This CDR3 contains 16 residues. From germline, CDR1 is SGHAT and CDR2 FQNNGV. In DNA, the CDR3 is TGTGCCAGCAGCTTCACGGGACTAGCGGATGGGGATACGCAGTATTTT. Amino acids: CASSFTGLADGDTQYF.

The CDR3 DNA sequence: TGTGCCAGCGGGAAGGATGCCGCCCCCCATGAGCAGTTCTTC. Amino acid sequence: CASGKDAAPHEQFF. J is TRBJ2-1 and V is TRBV6-5; D not resolved. The CDR3 runs to 14 residues. The germline V gene has CDR1 MNHEY and CDR2 SVGAGI. The germline V and J ends were trimmed by 8 bases and 8 bases, with 19 bases remaining between them.

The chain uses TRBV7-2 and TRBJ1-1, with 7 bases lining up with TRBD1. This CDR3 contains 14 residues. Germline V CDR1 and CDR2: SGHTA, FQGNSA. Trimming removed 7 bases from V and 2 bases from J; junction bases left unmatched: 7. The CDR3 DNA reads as TGTGCCAGCAACCTTCAGGGGGGAAACACTGAAGCTTTCTTT. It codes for CASNLQGGNTEAFF.

CDR3 nucleotides: TGTGCCACCAGCAGAGTAATTGGGGGGGGCGTGGGTCAGCCCCAGCATTTT. This translates into CATSRVIGGGVGQPQHF. The chain employs TRBV15 and TRBJ1-5; tentatively, D is TRBD1 (6 bases). CDR1 and CDR2 (germline): LNHNV, YYDKDF (reference sequence). The CDR3 covers 17 residues. V was clipped by 1 base and J by 6 bases, with 19 bases between them.